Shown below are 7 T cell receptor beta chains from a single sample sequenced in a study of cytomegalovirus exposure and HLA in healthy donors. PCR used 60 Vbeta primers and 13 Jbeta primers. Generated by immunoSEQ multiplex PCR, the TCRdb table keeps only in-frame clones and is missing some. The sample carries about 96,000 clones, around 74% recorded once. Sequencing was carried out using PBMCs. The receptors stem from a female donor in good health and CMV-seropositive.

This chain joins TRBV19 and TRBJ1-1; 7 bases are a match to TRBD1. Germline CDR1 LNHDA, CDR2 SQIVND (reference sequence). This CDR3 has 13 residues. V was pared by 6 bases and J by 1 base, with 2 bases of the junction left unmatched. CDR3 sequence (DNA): TGTGCCAGTAGAGACAGGGAGAACACTGAAGCTTTCTTT. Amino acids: CASRDRENTEAFF.

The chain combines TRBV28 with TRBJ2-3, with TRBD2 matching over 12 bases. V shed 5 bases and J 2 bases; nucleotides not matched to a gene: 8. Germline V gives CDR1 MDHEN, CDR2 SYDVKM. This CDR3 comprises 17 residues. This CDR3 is CASSLRTSGDNTDTQYF. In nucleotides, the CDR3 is TGTGCCAGCAGTCTTAGGACTAGCGGGGATAACACAGATACGCAGTATTTT.

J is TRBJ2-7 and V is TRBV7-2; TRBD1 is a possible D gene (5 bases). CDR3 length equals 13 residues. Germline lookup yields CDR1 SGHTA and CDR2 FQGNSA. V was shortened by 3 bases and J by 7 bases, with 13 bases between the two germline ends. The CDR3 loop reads CASSLLQGGEQYF. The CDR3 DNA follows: TGTGCCAGCAGCTTGCTTCAGGGCGGTGAGCAGTACTTC.

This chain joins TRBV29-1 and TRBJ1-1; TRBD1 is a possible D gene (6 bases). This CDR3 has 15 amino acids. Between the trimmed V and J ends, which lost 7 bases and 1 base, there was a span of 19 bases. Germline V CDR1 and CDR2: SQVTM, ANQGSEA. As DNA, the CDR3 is TGCAGCGCCGAACTACAGGGTAGAGAGAACACTGAAGCTTTCTTT. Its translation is CSAELQGRENTEAFF. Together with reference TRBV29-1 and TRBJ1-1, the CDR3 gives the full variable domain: SAVISQKPSRDICQRGTSLTIQCQVDSQVTMMFWYRQQPGQSLTLIATANQGSEATYESGFVIDKFPISRPNLTFSTLTVSNMSPEDSSIYLCSAELQGRENTEAFFGQGTRLTVV.

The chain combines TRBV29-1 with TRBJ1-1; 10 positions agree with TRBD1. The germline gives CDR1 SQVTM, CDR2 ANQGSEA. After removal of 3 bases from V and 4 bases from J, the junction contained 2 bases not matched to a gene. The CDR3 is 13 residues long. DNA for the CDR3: TGCAGCGTTGACCGGACAGGGGGCACTGAAGCTTTCTTT. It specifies CSVDRTGGTEAFF.

The CDR3 DNA reads as TGTGCCAGCAGCTTATTGGGGACTAGCGGGAGCTTGGGCGGGGAGCTGTTTTTT. This translates into CASSLLGTSGSLGGELFF. The chain has TRBV7-2 and TRBJ2-2; 14 bases match TRBD2. Germline lookup yields CDR1 SGHTA and CDR2 FQGNSA. The CDR3 has 18 amino acids. The V gene end was trimmed by 2 bases and the J gene end by 7 bases; junction bases not matched to a gene: 9.

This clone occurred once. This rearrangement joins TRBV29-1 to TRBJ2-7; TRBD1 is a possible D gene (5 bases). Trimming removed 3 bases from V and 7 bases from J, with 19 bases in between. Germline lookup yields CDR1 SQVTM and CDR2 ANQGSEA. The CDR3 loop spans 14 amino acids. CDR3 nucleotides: TGCAGCGTTGACCTAGGGGTCACTGTTGGGGAGCAGTACTTC. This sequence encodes CSVDLGVTVGEQYF.